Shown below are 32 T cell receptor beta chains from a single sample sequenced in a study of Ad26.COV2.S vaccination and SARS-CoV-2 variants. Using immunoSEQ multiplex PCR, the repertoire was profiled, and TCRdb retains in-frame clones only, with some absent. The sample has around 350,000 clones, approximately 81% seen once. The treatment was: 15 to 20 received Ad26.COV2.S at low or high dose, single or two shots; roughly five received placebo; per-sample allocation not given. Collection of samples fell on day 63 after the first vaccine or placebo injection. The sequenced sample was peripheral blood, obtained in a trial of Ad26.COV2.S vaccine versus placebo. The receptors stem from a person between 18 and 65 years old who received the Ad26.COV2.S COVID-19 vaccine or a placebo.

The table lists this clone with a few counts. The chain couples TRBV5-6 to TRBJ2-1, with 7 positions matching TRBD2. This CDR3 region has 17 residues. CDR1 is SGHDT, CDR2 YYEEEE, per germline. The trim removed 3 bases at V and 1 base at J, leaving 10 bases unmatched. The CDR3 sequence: CASSWTGRAGSYNEQFF. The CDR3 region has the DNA TGTGCCAGCAGCTGGACTGGGAGGGCGGGGTCCTACAATGAGCAGTTCTTC.

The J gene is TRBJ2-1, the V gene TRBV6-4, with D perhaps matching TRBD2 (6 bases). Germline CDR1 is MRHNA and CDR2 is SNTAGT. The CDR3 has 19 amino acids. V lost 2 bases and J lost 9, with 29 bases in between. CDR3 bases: TGTGCCAGCAGTGACGCTTTTTGGGCGGGACCCCATGGGTTGGGTGAGCAGTTCTTC. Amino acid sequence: CASSDAFWAGPHGLGEQFF.

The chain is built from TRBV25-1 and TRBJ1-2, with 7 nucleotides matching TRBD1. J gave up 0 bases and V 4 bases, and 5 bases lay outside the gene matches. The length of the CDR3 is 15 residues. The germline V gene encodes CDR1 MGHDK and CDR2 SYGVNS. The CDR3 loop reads CASSVHRGANYGYTF. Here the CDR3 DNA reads TGTGCCAGCAGTGTGCACAGGGGAGCTAACTATGGCTACACCTTC.

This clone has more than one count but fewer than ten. CDR3 loop: CASSHGEISYEQYF. The CDR3 DNA is TGTGCCAGCAGCCATGGGGAAATCTCCTACGAGCAGTACTTC. The J gene is TRBJ2-7, the V gene TRBV6-5; D is undetermined. V was pared by 6 bases and J by 0 bases, with 12 bases between. Per germline, CDR1 MNHEY and CDR2 SVGAGI. The length of the CDR3 is 14 residues.

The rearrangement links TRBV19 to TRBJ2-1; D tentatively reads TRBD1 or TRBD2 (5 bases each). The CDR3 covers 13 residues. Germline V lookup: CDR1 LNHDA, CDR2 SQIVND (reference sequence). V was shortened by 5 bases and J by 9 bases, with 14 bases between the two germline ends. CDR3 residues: CASSAQRGTEQFF. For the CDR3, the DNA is TGTGCCAGTAGTGCCCAACGGGGCACTGAGCAGTTCTTC.

CDR3 amino acids: CASSLGQGYVNEQFF. CDR3 coding DNA: TGTGCCAGCAGCCTTGGACAGGGCTACGTCAATGAGCAGTTCTTC. The genes are TRBV13 and TRBJ2-1; 8 bases are shared with TRBD1. The CDR3 is 15 residues long. Germline CDR1 and CDR2: PRHDT and FYEKMQ (reference sequence). V shed 5 bases, J shed 6 bases, and the junction held 9 bases outside the gene matches.

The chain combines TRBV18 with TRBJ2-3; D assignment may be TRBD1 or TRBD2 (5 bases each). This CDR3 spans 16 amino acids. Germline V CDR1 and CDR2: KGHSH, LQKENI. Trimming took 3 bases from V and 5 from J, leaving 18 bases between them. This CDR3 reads CASSPYTRGVKDTQYF. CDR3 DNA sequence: TGTGCCAGCTCACCGTACACACGAGGGGTCAAAGATACGCAGTATTTT.

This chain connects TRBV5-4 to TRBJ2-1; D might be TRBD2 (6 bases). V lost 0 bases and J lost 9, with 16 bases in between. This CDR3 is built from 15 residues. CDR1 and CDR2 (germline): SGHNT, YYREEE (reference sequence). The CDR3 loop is CASSLDPRGLTEQFF. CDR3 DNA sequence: TGTGCCAGCAGCTTGGATCCCCGGGGACTTACTGAGCAGTTCTTC.

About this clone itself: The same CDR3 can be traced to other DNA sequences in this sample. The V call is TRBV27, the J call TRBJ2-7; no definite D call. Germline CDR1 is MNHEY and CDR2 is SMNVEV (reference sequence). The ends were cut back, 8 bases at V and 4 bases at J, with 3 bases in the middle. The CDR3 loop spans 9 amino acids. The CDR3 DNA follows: TGTGCCAGCGGATACGAGCAGTACTTC. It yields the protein CASGYEQYF.

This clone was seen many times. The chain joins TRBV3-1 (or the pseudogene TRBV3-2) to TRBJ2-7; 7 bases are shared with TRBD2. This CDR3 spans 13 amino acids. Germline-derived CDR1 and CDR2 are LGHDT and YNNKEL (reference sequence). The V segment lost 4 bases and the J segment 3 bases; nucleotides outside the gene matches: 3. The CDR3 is CASSRRTSYEQYF. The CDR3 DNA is TGTGCCAGCAGCCGACGGACTAGCTACGAGCAGTACTTC.

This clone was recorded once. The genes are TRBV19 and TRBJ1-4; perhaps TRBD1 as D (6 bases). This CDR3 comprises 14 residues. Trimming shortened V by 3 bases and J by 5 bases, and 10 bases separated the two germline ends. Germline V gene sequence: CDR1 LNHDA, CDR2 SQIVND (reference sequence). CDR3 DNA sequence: TGTGCCAGTAGTATGGGACAAGGAAATGAAAAACTGTTTTTT. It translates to CASSMGQGNEKLFF. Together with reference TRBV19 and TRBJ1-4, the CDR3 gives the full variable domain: DGGITQSPKYLFRKEGQNVTLSCEQNLNHDAMYWYRQDPGQGLRLIYYSQIVNDFQKGDIAEGYSVSREKKESFPLTVTSAQKNPTAFYLCASSMGQGNEKLFFGSGTQLSVL.

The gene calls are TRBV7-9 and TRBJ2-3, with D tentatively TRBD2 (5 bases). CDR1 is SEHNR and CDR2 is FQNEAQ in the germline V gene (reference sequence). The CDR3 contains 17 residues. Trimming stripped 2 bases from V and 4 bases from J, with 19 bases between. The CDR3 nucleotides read TGTGCCAGCAGCTTAAAAGGACTCGACGATTGGTCAGATACGCAGTATTTT. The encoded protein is CASSLKGLDDWSDTQYF.

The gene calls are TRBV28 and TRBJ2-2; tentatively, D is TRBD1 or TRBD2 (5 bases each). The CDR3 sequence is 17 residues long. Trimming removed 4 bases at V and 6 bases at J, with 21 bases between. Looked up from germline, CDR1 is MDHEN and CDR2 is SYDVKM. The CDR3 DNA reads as TGTGCCAGCAGTTCCCTCCATCGGGGCCGATTGGCCGGGGAGCTGTTTTTT. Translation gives CASSSLHRGRLAGELFF.

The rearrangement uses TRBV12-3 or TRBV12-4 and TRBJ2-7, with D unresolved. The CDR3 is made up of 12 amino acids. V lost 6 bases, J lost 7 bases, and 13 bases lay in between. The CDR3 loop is CASRLIYGEQYF. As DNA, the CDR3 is TGTGCCAGCAGACTGATCTATGGGGAGCAGTACTTC.

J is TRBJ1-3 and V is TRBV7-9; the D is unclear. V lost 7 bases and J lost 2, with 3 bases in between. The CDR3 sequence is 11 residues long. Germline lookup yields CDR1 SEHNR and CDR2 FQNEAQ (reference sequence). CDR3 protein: CASNTGNTIYF. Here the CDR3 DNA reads TGTGCCAGCAATACTGGAAACACCATATATTTT.

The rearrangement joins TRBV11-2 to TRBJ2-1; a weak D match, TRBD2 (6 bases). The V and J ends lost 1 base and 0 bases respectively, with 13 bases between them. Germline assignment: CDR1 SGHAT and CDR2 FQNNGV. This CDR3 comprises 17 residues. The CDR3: CASSLGLAHSSYNEQFF. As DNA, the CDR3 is TGTGCCAGCAGCTTAGGTCTAGCGCATAGCTCCTACAATGAGCAGTTCTTC. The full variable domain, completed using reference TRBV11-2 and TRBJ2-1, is EAGVAQSPRYKIIEKRQSVAFWCNPISGHATLYWYQQILGQGPKLLIQFQNNGVVDDSQLPKDRFSAERLKGVDSTLKIQPAKLEDSAVYLCASSLGLAHSSYNEQFFGPGTRLTVL.

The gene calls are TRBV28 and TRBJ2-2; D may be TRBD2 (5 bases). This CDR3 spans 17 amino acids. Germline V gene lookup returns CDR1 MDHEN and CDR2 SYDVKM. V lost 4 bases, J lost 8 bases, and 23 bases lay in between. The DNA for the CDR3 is TGTGCCAGCAGTTCCGCCCTACTAGATTATACTTCTGGGGAGCTGTTTTTT. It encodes CASSSALLDYTSGELFF.

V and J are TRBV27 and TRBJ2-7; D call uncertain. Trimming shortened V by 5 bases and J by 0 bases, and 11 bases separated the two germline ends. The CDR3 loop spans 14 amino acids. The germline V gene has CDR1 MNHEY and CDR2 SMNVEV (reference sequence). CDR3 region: CASSGYPNSYEQYF. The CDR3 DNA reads TGTGCCAGCAGTGGATACCCTAACTCCTACGAGCAGTACTTC.

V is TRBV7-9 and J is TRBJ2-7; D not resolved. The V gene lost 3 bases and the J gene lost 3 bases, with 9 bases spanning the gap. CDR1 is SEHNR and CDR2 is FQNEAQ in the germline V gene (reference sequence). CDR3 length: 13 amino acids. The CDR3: CASSFGASYEQYF. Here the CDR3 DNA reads TGTGCCAGCAGCTTCGGAGCGAGCTACGAGCAGTACTTC.

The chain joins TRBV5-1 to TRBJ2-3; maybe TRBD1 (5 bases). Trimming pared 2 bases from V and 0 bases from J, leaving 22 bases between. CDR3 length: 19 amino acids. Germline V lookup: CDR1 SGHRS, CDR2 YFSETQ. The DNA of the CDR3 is TGCGCCAGCAGCTTCTTGACAGCTTCCCCGACCACCAGCACAGATACGCAGTATTTT. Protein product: CASSFLTASPTTSTDTQYF.

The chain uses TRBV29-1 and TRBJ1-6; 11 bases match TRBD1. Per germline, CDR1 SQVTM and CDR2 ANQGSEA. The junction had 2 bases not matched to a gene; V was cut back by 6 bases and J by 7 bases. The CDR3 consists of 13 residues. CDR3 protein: CSVGQGGNSPLHF. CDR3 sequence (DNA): TGCAGCGTGGGACAGGGGGGGAATTCACCCCTCCACTTT. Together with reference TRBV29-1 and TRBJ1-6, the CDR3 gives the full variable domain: SAVISQKPSRDICQRGTSLTIQCQVDSQVTMMFWYRQQPGQSLTLIATANQGSEATYESGFVIDKFPISRPNLTFSTLTVSNMSPEDSSIYLCSVGQGGNSPLHFGNGTRLTVT.

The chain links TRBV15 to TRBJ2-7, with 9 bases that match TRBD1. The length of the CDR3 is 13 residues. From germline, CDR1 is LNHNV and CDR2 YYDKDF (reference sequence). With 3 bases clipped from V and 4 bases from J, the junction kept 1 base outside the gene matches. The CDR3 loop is CATSSDRGYEQYF. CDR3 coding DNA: TGTGCCACCAGCAGCGACAGGGGGTACGAGCAGTACTTC.

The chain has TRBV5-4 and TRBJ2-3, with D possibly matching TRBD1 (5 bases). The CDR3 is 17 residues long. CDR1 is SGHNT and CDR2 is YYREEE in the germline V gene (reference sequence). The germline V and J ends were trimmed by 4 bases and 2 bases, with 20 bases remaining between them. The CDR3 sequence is CASSRLTHRSPTDTQYF. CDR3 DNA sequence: TGTGCCAGCAGCCGATTGACTCACAGGTCCCCCACAGATACGCAGTATTTT.

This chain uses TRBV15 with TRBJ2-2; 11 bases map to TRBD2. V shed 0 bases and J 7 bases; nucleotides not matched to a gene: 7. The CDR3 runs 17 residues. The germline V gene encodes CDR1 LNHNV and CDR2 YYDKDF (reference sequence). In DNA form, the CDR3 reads TGTGCCACCAGCAGAGATGGAACTAGCGGGAGAGGCGGGGAGCTGTTTTTT. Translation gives CATSRDGTSGRGGELFF.

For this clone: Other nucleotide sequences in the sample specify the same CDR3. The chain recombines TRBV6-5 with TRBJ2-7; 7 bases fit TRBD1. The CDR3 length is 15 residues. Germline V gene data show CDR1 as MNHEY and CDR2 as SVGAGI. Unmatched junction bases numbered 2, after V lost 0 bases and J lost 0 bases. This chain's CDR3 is CASSYSRQGSYEQYF. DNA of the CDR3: TGTGCCAGCAGTTACTCCCGACAGGGCTCCTACGAGCAGTACTTC.

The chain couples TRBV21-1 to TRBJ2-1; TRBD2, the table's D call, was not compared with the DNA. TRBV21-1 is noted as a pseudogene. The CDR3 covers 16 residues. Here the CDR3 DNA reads TGTGCCAGCAGCAAAGGACTAGCGGACTCCTACAATGAGCAGTTCTTC. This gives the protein CASSKGLADSYNEQFF.

CDR3 sequence reads: CASSPYETGALDGNEKLFF. The CDR3 coding sequence is TGTGCCAGCTCACCGTACGAGACAGGGGCATTAGATGGTAATGAAAAACTGTTTTTT. This chain links TRBV18 with TRBJ1-4, with TRBD1 matching 8 bases. The trim removed 3 bases at V and 4 bases at J, leaving 16 bases unmatched. The V gene's germline CDR1 is KGHSH and CDR2 LQKENI. This CDR3 has 19 amino acids. Combining the CDR3 with reference TRBV18 and TRBJ1-4 gives the whole variable domain NAGVMQNPRHLVRRRGQEARLRCSPMKGHSHVYWYRQLPEEGLKFMVYLQKENIIDESGMPKERFSAEFPKEGPSILRIQQVVRGDSAAYFCASSPYETGALDGNEKLFFGSGTQLSVL.

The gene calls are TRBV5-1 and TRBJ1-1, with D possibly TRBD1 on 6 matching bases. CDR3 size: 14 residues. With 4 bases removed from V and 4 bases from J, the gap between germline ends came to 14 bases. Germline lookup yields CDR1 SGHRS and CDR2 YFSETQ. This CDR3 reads CASSIQGRVTEAFF. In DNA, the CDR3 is TGCGCCAGCAGCATACAGGGAAGGGTCACTGAAGCTTTCTTT.

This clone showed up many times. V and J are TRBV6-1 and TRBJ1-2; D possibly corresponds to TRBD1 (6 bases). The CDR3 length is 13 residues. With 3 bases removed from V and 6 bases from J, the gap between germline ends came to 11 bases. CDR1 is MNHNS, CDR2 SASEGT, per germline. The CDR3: CASSDRGVDGYTF. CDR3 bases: TGTGCCAGCAGTGACAGGGGAGTAGATGGCTACACCTTC.

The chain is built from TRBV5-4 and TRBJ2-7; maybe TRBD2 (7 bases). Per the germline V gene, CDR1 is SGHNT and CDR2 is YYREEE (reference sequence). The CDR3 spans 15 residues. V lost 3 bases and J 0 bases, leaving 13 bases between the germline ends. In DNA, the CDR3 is TGTGCCAGCAGCTGGGGGGCGGGGGACTCCTACGAGCAGTACTTC. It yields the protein CASSWGAGDSYEQYF.

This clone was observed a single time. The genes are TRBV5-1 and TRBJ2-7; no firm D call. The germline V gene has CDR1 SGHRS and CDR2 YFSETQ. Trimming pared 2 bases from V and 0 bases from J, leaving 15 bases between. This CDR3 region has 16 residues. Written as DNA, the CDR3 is TGCGCCAGCAGCTTAAGTCAGGCCCTCAGCTCCTACGAGCAGTACTTC. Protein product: CASSLSQALSSYEQYF.

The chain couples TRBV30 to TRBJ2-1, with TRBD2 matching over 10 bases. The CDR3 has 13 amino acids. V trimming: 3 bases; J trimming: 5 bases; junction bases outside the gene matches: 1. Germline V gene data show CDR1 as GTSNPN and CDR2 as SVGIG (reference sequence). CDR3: CAWSGLADNEQFF. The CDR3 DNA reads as TGTGCCTGGAGCGGACTAGCGGACAATGAGCAGTTCTTC. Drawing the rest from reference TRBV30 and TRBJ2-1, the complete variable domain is SQTIHQWPATLVQPVGSPLSLECTVEGTSNPNLYWYRQAAGRGLQLLFYSVGIGQISSEVPQNLSASRPQDRQFILSSKKLLLSDSGFYLCAWSGLADNEQFFGPGTRLTVL.